Each of the 10 T cell receptor beta chains below was sequenced from the same sample in a study of T cell repertoires in cytomegalovirus infection. TCRdb re-called the reads with MiXCR, one entry per CDR3 protein. The sample has some 700,000 distinct CDR3 sequences, roughly a third seen once. Sequencing was performed on PBMCs. The source is a human donor in good health (CMV status not recorded). Some clones in this sample may be carry-over from other donors' samples.

This chain uses TRBV12-5 with TRBJ2-1, with TRBD2 matching 10 bases. The V gene's germline CDR1 is LGHNT and CDR2 FRNRAP. CDR3 length equals 15 residues. J lost 5 bases, V lost 6 bases, and 7 bases had no gene match. Here the CDR3 reads CASGTTSGINNEQFF. For the CDR3, the DNA is TGTGCTAGTGGAACTACTAGCGGGATTAACAATGAGCAGTTCTTC. The complete variable domain, with remaining parts taken from reference TRBV12-5 and TRBJ2-1, reads DARVTQTPRHKVTEMGQEVTMRCQPILGHNTVFWYRQTMMQGLELLAYFRNRAPLDDSGMPKDRFSAEMPDATLATLKIQPSEPRDSAVYFCASGTTSGINNEQFFGPGTRLTVL.

This clonotype came up a few times. This rearrangement joins TRBV5-1 to TRBJ2-1, with 8 bases identical to TRBD2. The V gene's germline CDR1 is SGHRS and CDR2 YFSETQ. The CDR3 sequence is 17 residues long. J lost 3 bases, V lost 0 bases, and 8 bases had no gene match. In DNA, the CDR3 is TGCGCCAGCAGCTTGGTTATGACGGGAGGGGGCTACAATGAGCAGTTCTTC. It is translated as CASSLVMTGGGYNEQFF.

Concerning this clonotype itself: This CDR3 is missing its conserved last phenylalanine or tryptophan, likely due to a read error. This sequence joins TRBV11-3 and TRBJ2-1; D perhaps matches TRBD2 (6 bases). V was shortened by 4 bases and J by 6 bases, with 16 bases between the two germline ends. CDR1 SGHNT and CDR2 YENEEA come from the germline V gene. This CDR3 has 15 amino acids. CDR3 sequence (DNA): TGTGCCAGCAGCTCAAACCAAGCGGGCGGCAATGAGCAGTTCTTA. It yields the protein CASSSNQAGGNEQFL.

The J gene is TRBJ1-2, the V gene TRBV28; D is uncertain. Germline lookup yields CDR1 MDHEN and CDR2 SYDVKM. The CDR3 loop spans 12 amino acids. The ends were cut back, 3 bases at V and 4 bases at J, with 6 bases in the middle. DNA of the CDR3: TGTGCCAGCAGTTTCCGTACCTATGGCTACACCTTC. It specifies CASSFRTYGYTF.

This clonotype was counted a few times. A much larger clone differs by one base, so this may be a read error. The J gene is TRBJ1-5, the V gene TRBV28; D gene ambiguous. Trimming cost V 7 bases and J 2 bases, with 6 bases left between them. The germline V gene encodes CDR1 MDHEN and CDR2 SYDVKM. CDR3 size: 12 residues. The CDR3 coding sequence is TGTGCCAGCACCCCGGGCAATCAGCCCCAGCATTTT. It is translated as CASTPGNQPQHF. Full variable domain (rest looked up from reference TRBV28 and TRBJ1-5): DVKVTQSSRYLVKRTGEKVFLECVQDMDHENMFWYRQDPGLGLRLIYFSYDVKMKEKGDIPEGYSVSREKKERFSLILESASTNQTSMYLCASTPGNQPQHFGDGTRLSIL.

The chain links TRBV12-3 or TRBV12-4 to TRBJ2-7; TRBD1 matches at 11 bases. Germline trimming cut 2 bases from V and 6 bases from J; bases unmatched to any gene: 12. The CDR3 loop spans 17 amino acids. For the CDR3, the DNA is TGTGCCAGCAGTTTACCCACCGGGACAGGGGGTCTAGGCGAGCAGTACTTC. Its protein is CASSLPTGTGGLGEQYF.

This clonotype was found a few times. CDR3 in amino acids: CASSLAGARNGYTF. The CDR3 DNA reads TGTGCCAGCAGTTTAGCAGGGGCCAGGAATGGCTACACCTTC. The chain employs TRBV12-3 or TRBV12-4 and TRBJ1-2, with D maybe TRBD1 (5 bases). The CDR3 runs 14 residues. V was shortened by 0 bases and J by 6 bases, with 11 bases between the two germline ends.

This chain uses TRBV5-6 with TRBJ2-7; the match to TRBD2 covers 7 bases. The CDR3 length is 14 residues. CDR1 SGHDT and CDR2 YYEEEE come from the germline V gene. V lost 0 bases to trimming and J lost 12 bases; unmatched junction nucleotides: 12. The DNA for the CDR3 is TGTGCCAGCAGCTTGGGACTAGCAGCGGAGCAGGGGTACTTC. It is translated as CASSLGLAAEQGYF.

This CDR3 reads CASRSGLETQYF. The CDR3 DNA reads as TGTGCCAGCAGGTCAGGGCTGGAGACCCAGTACTTC. The rearrangement joins TRBV28 to TRBJ2-5, with a weak D call TRBD1 (5 bases). CDR1 is MDHEN, CDR2 SYDVKM, per germline. The CDR3 sequence is 12 residues long. Deletions cut 6 bases from V and 5 bases from J, with 10 bases between.

This clonotype was counted only a few times. This sequence joins TRBV7-9 and TRBJ2-5; D is uncertain. The CDR3 spans 14 residues. CDR1 is SEHNR, CDR2 FQNEAQ, per germline (reference sequence). V was clipped by 3 bases and J by 9 bases, with 17 bases between them. The CDR3 nucleotides are TGTGCCAGCAGCTTTTTTCACGGGCCCCAGGCCCAGTACTTC. It codes for CASSFFHGPQAQYF. Variable domain in full (rest from reference TRBV7-9 and TRBJ2-5): DTGVSQNPRHKITKRGQNVTFRCDPISEHNRLYWYRQTLGQGPEFLTYFQNEAQLEKSRLLSDRFSAERPKGSFSTLEIQRTEQGDSAMYLCASSFFHGPQAQYFGPGTRLLVL.